Detailed here is one TCR beta chain. RNA, at about 0.45 to 1 ug, was reverse transcribed with random hexamers. The TCR beta CDR3 was amplified by immunoSEQ multiplex PCR across 54 Vbeta, 13 Jbeta. MiXCR was run by TCRdb on the immunoSEQ multiplex PCR reads, yielding one entry per CDR3 protein. The sample yields roughly 120,000 distinct CDR3 sequences, roughly 93% seen once. This sample was included in a study of CD8 T cells in Susac syndrome. The ends lost 6 bases at V and 1 base at J; junction bases unmatched: 2. CDR3 length: 15 residues. TCR beta sequencing was performed on blood CD8+ and CD4+ T cells. The study used treatment-naive patients who had stable or active relapsing-remitting disease as multiple sclerosis controls. TEMRA cells underwent FACS enrichment and CD8+ and CD4+ T cells underwent negative isolation.

This chain uses TRBV12-3 or TRBV12-4 with TRBJ2-2; 10 bases line up with TRBD2. This receptor was taken from a human donor with multiple sclerosis. The sample taken for sequencing was CD8+ T cells from PBMCs. The CDR3 nucleotides are TGTGCCAGCAGATCTAGCGGGGGGAACACCGGGGAGCTGTTTTTT. It is translated as CASRSSGGNTGELFF.